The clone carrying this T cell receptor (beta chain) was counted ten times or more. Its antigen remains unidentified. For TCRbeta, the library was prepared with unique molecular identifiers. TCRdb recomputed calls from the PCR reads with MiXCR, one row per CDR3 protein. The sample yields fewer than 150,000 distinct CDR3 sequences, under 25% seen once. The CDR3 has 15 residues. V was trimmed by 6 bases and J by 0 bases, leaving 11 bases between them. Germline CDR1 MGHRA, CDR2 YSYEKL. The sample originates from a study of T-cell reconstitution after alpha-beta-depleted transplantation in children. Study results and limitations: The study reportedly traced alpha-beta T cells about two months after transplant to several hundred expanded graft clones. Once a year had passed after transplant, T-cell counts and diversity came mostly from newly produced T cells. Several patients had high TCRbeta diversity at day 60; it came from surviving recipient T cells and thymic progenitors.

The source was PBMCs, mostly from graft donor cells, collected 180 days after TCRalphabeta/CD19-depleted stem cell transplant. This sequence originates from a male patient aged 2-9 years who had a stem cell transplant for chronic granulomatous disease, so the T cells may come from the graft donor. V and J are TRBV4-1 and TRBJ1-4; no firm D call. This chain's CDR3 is CASRLGGATNEKLFF. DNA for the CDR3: TGCGCCAGCAGGCTGGGAGGCGCAACTAATGAAAAACTGTTTTTT.